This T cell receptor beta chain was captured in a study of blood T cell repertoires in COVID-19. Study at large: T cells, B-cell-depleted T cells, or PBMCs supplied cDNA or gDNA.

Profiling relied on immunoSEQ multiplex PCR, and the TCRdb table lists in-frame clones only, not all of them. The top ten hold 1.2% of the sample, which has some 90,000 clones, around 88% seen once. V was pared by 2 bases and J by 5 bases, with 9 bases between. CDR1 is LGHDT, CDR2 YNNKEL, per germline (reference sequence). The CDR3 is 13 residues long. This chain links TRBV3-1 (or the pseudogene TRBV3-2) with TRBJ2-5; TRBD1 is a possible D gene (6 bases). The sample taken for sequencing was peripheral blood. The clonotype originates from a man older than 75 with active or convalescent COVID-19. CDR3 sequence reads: CASSQTGKETQYF. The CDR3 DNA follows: TGTGCCAGCAGCCAAACAGGGAAGGAGACCCAGTACTTC.